This TCR beta chain was sequenced during a study of blood T cells in healthy people across ages. Overall study findings and caveats: Among long-lived donors, naive CD4+ cells were more numerous and diversity higher than in aged donors.

There are 16 residues in the CDR3. V gave up 4 bases and J gave up 0 bases; unmatched junction bases: 6. Germline assignment: CDR1 LNHDA and CDR2 SQIVND (reference sequence). The second PCR ran about 6 to 12 cycles with a sample-barcoded 5' primer and J-beta primers. TCRdb re-called the 5' RACE reads through MiXCR, storing one row per CDR3 protein. The repertoire includes some 700,000 distinct CDR3 sequences, approximately 39% of them detected once, and 20% to 25% sits in the top ten. Points on this clonotype: What it binds is unknown.

The sequenced sample consisted of blood. V gene TRBV19 combines with J gene TRBJ2-1; TRBD1 matches at 7 bases. This TCR was recovered from a woman in her fifties or sixties in good health. The CDR3 DNA sequence: TGTGCCAGTAGTACCCAAGGGGGCAGCTCCTACAATGAGCAGTTCTTC. Amino acids: CASSTQGGSSYNEQFF.